Each of the 26 T cell receptor beta chains below was sequenced from the same sample in a study of cytomegalovirus exposure and HLA in healthy donors. The PCR made use of 60 Vbeta and 13 Jbeta primers. Sequencing used immunoSEQ multiplex PCR; TCRdb keeps in-frame clones, though not all of them. Of under 200,000 clones in the sample, approximately 77% are singletons; the top ten hold 1.5%. Sequenced input: PBMCs. The receptor source for this set is a male donor in good health and CMV-seronegative.

This chain uses TRBV28 with TRBJ2-7; D uncertain. The ends were cut back, 2 bases at V and 4 bases at J, with 6 bases in the middle. Germline values: CDR1 MDHEN, CDR2 SYDVKM. This CDR3 comprises 12 residues. CDR3 sequence: CASSLSKYEQYF. The DNA for the CDR3 is TGTGCCAGCAGTTTAAGCAAATACGAGCAGTACTTC.

V and J are TRBV28 and TRBJ1-1; D is ambiguous. Per germline, CDR1 MDHEN and CDR2 SYDVKM. The CDR3 is 15 residues long. Trimming removed 6 bases at V and 0 bases at J, with 14 bases between. CDR3 nucleotides: TGTGCCAGCAGCTTAAGGGAGGGCCTGAACACTGAAGCTTTCTTT. This gives the protein CASSLREGLNTEAFF.

The chain employs TRBV7-9 and TRBJ2-3; the D is unclear. V lost 5 bases and J 2 bases, leaving 11 bases between the germline ends. In germline, CDR1 is SEHNR, CDR2 FQNEAQ (reference sequence). The CDR3 runs 14 residues. DNA for the CDR3: TGTGCCAGCAGCCTCGACACTTACACAGATACGCAGTATTTT. This encodes CASSLDTYTDTQYF.

This clone has a handful of counts. An end of the junction differs from the germline gene, which may be a read error. V usage is TRBV2 and J usage is TRBJ2-1, with D maybe TRBD2 (5 bases). Germline V CDR1 and CDR2: SNHLY, FYNNEI. The CDR3 runs 16 residues. The CDR3 DNA follows: TGTGCCAGCAGTGAAGGGCTCTCGGGCGGGTACAATGAACAGTTCTTC. The encoded protein is CASSEGLSGGYNEQFF. The full variable domain, completed using reference TRBV2 and TRBJ2-1, is EPEVTQTPSHQVTQMGQEVILRCVPISNHLYFYWYRQILGQKVEFLVSFYNNEISEKSEIFDDQFSVERPDGSNFTLKIRSTKLEDSAMYFCASSEGLSGGYNEQFFGPGTRLTVL.

The chain uses TRBV7-3 and TRBJ2-3; TRBD2 agrees at 9 bases. Germline V CDR1 and CDR2: SGHTA, FQGTGA. The ends lost 2 bases at V and 1 base at J; junction bases unmatched: 4. The CDR3 is 16 residues long. CDR3: CASSLRLAGGTDTQYF. CDR3 in DNA: TGTGCCAGCAGCTTACGGTTAGCGGGGGGCACAGATACGCAGTATTTT.

The chain's CDR3 is CASSLWGGPQETQYF. DNA of the CDR3: TGTGCCAGCAGCTTATGGGGAGGGCCGCAAGAGACCCAGTACTTC. The rearrangement uses TRBV11-2 and TRBJ2-5; 7 nucleotides match TRBD2. The CDR3 runs 15 residues. V was pared by 2 bases and J by 2 bases, with 5 bases of the junction left unmatched. The germline CDR1 and CDR2 sequences are SGHAT and FQNNGV. The full variable domain, rest sourced from reference TRBV11-2 and TRBJ2-5, is EAGVAQSPRYKIIEKRQSVAFWCNPISGHATLYWYQQILGQGPKLLIQFQNNGVVDDSQLPKDRFSAERLKGVDSTLKIQPAKLEDSAVYLCASSLWGGPQETQYFGPGTRLLVL.

This chain links TRBV19 with TRBJ2-1; 9 bases are a match to TRBD2. This CDR3 is built from 19 residues. Germline assignment: CDR1 LNHDA and CDR2 SQIVND (reference sequence). The ends lost 3 bases at V and 0 bases at J; junction bases unmatched: 12. The CDR3 loop is CASSIPLAGTSSSYNEQFF. The CDR3 bases are TGTGCCAGTAGTATCCCGCTAGCGGGAACCTCCAGCTCCTACAATGAGCAGTTCTTC.

The gene calls are TRBV29-1 and TRBJ1-1; D gene ambiguous. The CDR3 spans 12 residues. Germline loops: CDR1 SQVTM, CDR2 ANQGSEA. V dropped 4 bases and J dropped 6 bases, with 12 bases sitting between them. CDR3 amino acids: CSVARGNPEAFF. Written as DNA, the CDR3 is TGCAGCGTTGCTCGGGGTAACCCTGAAGCTTTCTTT.

The chain has TRBV27 and TRBJ1-1; the D is unclear. V dropped 6 bases and J dropped 1 base, with 9 bases sitting between them. The CDR3 length is 13 residues. From germline, CDR1 is MNHEY and CDR2 SMNVEV (reference sequence). CDR3 protein: CASSQKWNTEAFF. CDR3 sequence (DNA): TGTGCCAGCAGCCAAAAATGGAACACTGAAGCTTTCTTT.

The V and J genes are TRBV13 and TRBJ2-2; 11 bases line up with TRBD2. The germline V gene has CDR1 PRHDT and CDR2 FYEKMQ (reference sequence). CDR3 size: 14 residues. Losses at the gene ends were 6 bases for V and 6 bases for J; bases not matched to a gene: 3. The CDR3 nucleotides read TGTGCCAGCAGTCCTAGCGGGAGGCCCGGGGAGCTGTTTTTT. Protein: CASSPSGRPGELFF.

Comment on this clone: Other DNA sequences in the same sample also yield this CDR3. V gene TRBV9 combines with J gene TRBJ1-1, with D unresolved. Germline V CDR1 and CDR2: SGDLS, YYNGEE. V was pared by 3 bases and J by 0 bases, with 9 bases between. The CDR3 has 14 amino acids. The CDR3 protein is CASSEEGMNTEAFF. The CDR3, as DNA: TGTGCCAGCAGCGAGGAGGGAATGAACACTGAAGCTTTCTTT.

J is TRBJ2-5 and V is TRBV9; 10 bases align to TRBD1. CDR1 SGDLS and CDR2 YYNGEE come from the germline V gene. The CDR3 is 17 amino acids. V shed 1 base, J shed 5 bases, and the junction held 11 bases outside the gene matches. CDR3 nucleotides: TGTGCCAGCAGCGTACATCCGGGGACAGGGGTTATCGAGACCCAGTACTTC. This sequence encodes CASSVHPGTGVIETQYF. The variable domain in full, completed from reference TRBV9 and TRBJ2-5, reads DSGVTQTPKHLITATGQRVTLRCSPRSGDLSVYWYQQSLDQGLQFLIQYYNGEERAKGNILERFSAQQFPDLHSELNLSSLELGDSALYFCASSVHPGTGVIETQYFGPGTRLLVL.

This sequence joins TRBV4-1 and TRBJ1-1; no clear D gene. V gave up 1 base and J gave up 0 bases, with 6 bases separating them. The CDR3 has 14 amino acids. Germline CDR1 MGHRA, CDR2 YSYEKL. CDR3 sequence reads: CASSQVIMNTEAFF. As DNA, the CDR3 is TGCGCCAGCAGCCAAGTTATTATGAACACTGAAGCTTTCTTT.

The chain combines TRBV11-3 with TRBJ2-3, with 11 bases aligning to TRBD1. Trimming at V came to 2 bases and at J to 5 bases, leaving 6 bases not matched to a gene. The CDR3 covers 16 residues. Germline CDR1 is SGHNT and CDR2 is YENEEA. The CDR3 here is CASSLRTGGLGDTQYF. The CDR3 DNA reads as TGTGCCAGCAGCTTAAGGACAGGGGGCCTTGGAGATACGCAGTATTTT.

The rearrangement links TRBV11-1 to TRBJ1-2; TRBD1 is a possible D gene (5 bases). V was shortened by 5 bases and J by 5 bases, with 9 bases between the two germline ends. CDR3 length: 12 amino acids. The germline V gene has CDR1 SGHAT and CDR2 FQDESV (reference sequence). The DNA for the CDR3 is TGTGCCAGCAGCCGTGGGGGGTATGGCTACACCTTC. Translation gives CASSRGGYGYTF.

DNA of the CDR3: TGTGCCAGCTCACCGGGACAGACACGATGGGGAACTGAAGCTTTCTTT. Its protein product is CASSPGQTRWGTEAFF. This chain joins TRBV18 and TRBJ1-1, with TRBD1 identical over 7 bases. Germline values: CDR1 KGHSH, CDR2 LQKENI. V was clipped by 3 bases and J by 5 bases; unmatched bases: 12. This CDR3 comprises 16 residues.

The CDR3 sequence: CASRSKTGGQPQHF. In DNA form, the CDR3 reads TGTGCCAGCAGAAGTAAGACAGGAGGCCAGCCCCAGCATTTT. The gene calls are TRBV6-5 and TRBJ1-5, with a weak D call TRBD1 (6 bases). From germline, CDR1 is MNHEY and CDR2 SVGAGI. With 6 bases removed from V and 7 bases from J, the gap between germline ends came to 16 bases. The CDR3 extends over 14 amino acids.

This chain links TRBV27 with TRBJ2-3; 9 bases line up with TRBD2. The J segment lost 1 base and the V segment lost 4 bases, leaving 6 bases of the junction unmatched. The CDR3 runs to 16 residues. Germline V gene lookup returns CDR1 MNHEY and CDR2 SMNVEV (reference sequence). The CDR3 region is CASSSLIAGGTDTQYF. CDR3 sequence (DNA): TGTGCCAGCAGTTCGCTTATAGCGGGGGGCACAGATACGCAGTATTTT.

The rearrangement links TRBV7-2 to TRBJ2-2; 11 bases are shared with TRBD2. Trimming at V came to 4 bases and at J to 3 bases, leaving 4 bases not matched to a gene. Germline V gene lookup returns CDR1 SGHTA and CDR2 FQGNSA. CDR3 length: 16 residues. CDR3 residues: CASSSGTSGYTGELFF. The DNA of the CDR3 is TGTGCCAGCAGCTCAGGGACTAGCGGATACACCGGGGAGCTGTTTTTT.

The chain has TRBV6-5 and TRBJ2-7, with TRBD1 matching over 9 bases. With 4 bases clipped from V and 4 bases from J, the junction kept 8 bases outside the gene matches. The CDR3 has 15 amino acids. Germline lookup yields CDR1 MNHEY and CDR2 SVGAGI. For the CDR3, the DNA is TGTGCCAGCAGTTCCACCGGACAGGGGTTATACGAGCAGTACTTC. Protein sequence: CASSSTGQGLYEQYF.

The chain carries TRBV29-1 and TRBJ2-6; 7 bases fit TRBD2. V lost 4 bases to trimming and J lost 1 base; unmatched junction nucleotides: 4. CDR1 and CDR2 (germline): SQVTM, ANQGSEA. The CDR3 covers 15 residues. The CDR3 region is CSVAWRGSGANVLTF. CDR3 nucleotides: TGCAGCGTTGCCTGGCGGGGGTCTGGGGCCAACGTCCTGACTTTC.

V and J are TRBV9 and TRBJ2-1; 13 bases are a match to TRBD2. The J segment lost 7 bases and the V segment lost 3 bases, leaving 10 bases of the junction unmatched. The length of the CDR3 is 17 residues. CDR1 is SGDLS, CDR2 YYNGEE, per germline. Here the CDR3 reads CASSDPGTSGMGNEQFF. CDR3 DNA: TGTGCCAGCAGCGACCCTGGGACTAGCGGGATGGGAAATGAGCAGTTCTTC.

CDR3 DNA sequence: TGTGCCAGTATGAGAGAACCTAATGGGGCCAACGTCCTGACTTTC. It encodes CASMREPNGANVLTF. The chain employs TRBV19 and TRBJ2-6; no definite D call. Germline-derived CDR1 and CDR2 are LNHDA and SQIVND (reference sequence). V gave up 7 bases and J gave up 3 bases, with 13 bases separating them. The CDR3 length is 15 residues.

The chain couples TRBV27 to TRBJ2-5; 9 bases are a match to TRBD2. The better agreement between TRBJ2-7 and the DNA end casts doubt on the J call. The germline CDR1 and CDR2 sequences are MNHEY and SMNVEV (reference sequence). The CDR3 spans 18 residues. CDR3 protein: CASIRSSPGGGGSYEQYF. CDR3 bases: TGTGCCAGCATCCGCTCCTCGCCGGGCGGGGGGGGATCCTACGAGCAGTACTTC.

The CDR3 DNA follows: TGTGCCAGCAGTTTCGGGAGAGGCACCGGGGAGCTGTTTTTT. It specifies CASSFGRGTGELFF. This sequence joins TRBV27 and TRBJ2-2, with D perhaps matching TRBD2 (6 bases). Germline lookup yields CDR1 MNHEY and CDR2 SMNVEV (reference sequence). The CDR3 runs to 14 residues. V was pared by 3 bases and J by 4 bases, with 9 bases between.

The V call is TRBV18, the J call TRBJ2-5; a weak D match, TRBD2 (5 bases). V gave up 5 bases and J gave up 5 bases, with 12 bases separating them. Germline CDR1 reads KGHSH; CDR2 reads LQKENI. The CDR3 is 13 amino acids. CDR3 in amino acids: CASSTNTGETQYF. The DNA of the CDR3 is TGTGCCAGCTCAACGAACACGGGGGAGACCCAGTACTTC.